The 22 T cell receptor beta chains listed next were all sequenced from one sample in a study of regulatory T cells in long-lasting Graves disease. Arm-PCR of CDR3 regions with iRepertoire HTBI primers generated TCR beta libraries. Via MiXCR, TCRdb re-called the multiplex PCR reads, giving one row per CDR3 protein. The repertoire holds about 430,000 distinct CDR3 sequences, approximately 15% seen once, with over 7% in the top ten. Indicated time point: newly diagnosed GD, antithyroid drugs for less than 3 months. With RNA extracted from PBMCs as input, the TCR library was made. The same data also contributed to another study, on T cells in Graves' hyperthyroidism and ophthalmopathy.

The starting material was peripheral blood mononuclear cells (PBMCs), obtained at new diagnosis, from a patient treated with antithyroid drugs. These receptors were taken from a woman in her thirties or forties with Graves disease.

This clonotype occurred a few times. The rearrangement joins TRBV19 to TRBJ2-5; maybe TRBD2 (5 bases). Germline loops: CDR1 LNHDA, CDR2 SQIVND (reference sequence). The CDR3 has 14 residues. The V end was cut by 3 bases, the J end by 5 bases, with 13 bases between. CDR3 in DNA: TGTGCCAGTAGTATTCCTGGTAGGGAGGAGACCCAGTACTTC. As protein: CASSIPGREETQYF.

The rearrangement uses TRBV5-1 and TRBJ2-5; D is perhaps TRBD2 (5 bases). From germline, CDR1 is SGHRS and CDR2 YFSETQ. The CDR3 is made up of 13 amino acids. V dropped 7 bases and J dropped 2 bases, with 12 bases sitting between them. CDR3 sequence: CASEDPGQETQYF. Written as DNA, the CDR3 is TGCGCCAGCGAGGACCCGGGACAAGAGACCCAGTACTTC.

This clonotype was counted between two and nine times. The chain is built from TRBV29-1 and TRBJ2-7; D possibly matches TRBD1 or TRBD2 (6 bases each). Germline V gene sequence: CDR1 SQVTM, CDR2 ANQGSEA. V was cut by 3 bases and J by 7 bases, with 16 bases left in between. There are 13 residues in the CDR3. Here the CDR3 reads CSVEGRGQLEQYF. The CDR3 DNA reads TGCAGCGTTGAGGGGCGGGGACAATTGGAGCAGTACTTC.

This clonotype was detected many times. The chain combines TRBV2 with TRBJ2-3; D not certain. CDR1 SNHLY and CDR2 FYNNEI come from the germline V gene. The CDR3 loop spans 14 amino acids. Deletions cut 1 base from V and 2 bases from J, with 7 bases between. The CDR3 is CASSEELYTDTQYF. CDR3 sequence (DNA): TGTGCCAGCAGTGAAGAATTATACACAGATACGCAGTATTTT.

The rearrangement uses TRBV2 and TRBJ1-2; unclear D gene. The V and J ends lost 6 bases and 4 bases respectively, with 12 bases between them. Germline CDR1 SNHLY, CDR2 FYNNEI. This CDR3 comprises 13 residues. CDR3 amino acids: CASRGDTIYGYTF. In DNA, the CDR3 is TGTGCCAGCAGGGGAGACACCATCTATGGCTACACCTTC.

This clonotype was seen repeatedly, ten times or more. The chain recombines TRBV29-1 with TRBJ2-3; the D is unclear. V lost 0 bases to trimming and J lost 0 bases, with 10 bases between them. The CDR3 runs 15 residues. Looked up from germline, CDR1 is SQVTM and CDR2 is ANQGSEA. The CDR3 sequence is CSVEDSRPSTDTQYF. As DNA, the CDR3 is TGCAGCGTTGAAGATTCTAGACCTAGCACAGATACGCAGTATTTT.

At least ten counts were recorded for this clonotype. CDR3 DNA: TGTGCCAGCAGTTTCGCGACAGGGCGGTCCATAGAAAAACTGTTTTTT. Protein product: CASSFATGRSIEKLFF. V and J are TRBV12-3 or TRBV12-4 and TRBJ1-4; the match to TRBD1 covers 7 bases. After removal of 3 bases from V and 8 bases from J, the junction contained 12 bases not matched to a gene. The CDR3 contains 16 residues.

This clonotype was detected many times. V usage is TRBV12-3 or TRBV12-4 and J usage is TRBJ2-2, with TRBD2 identical over 12 bases. The CDR3 length is 19 residues. With 3 bases clipped from V and 8 bases from J, the junction kept 16 bases outside the gene matches. CDR3 loop: CASSFAVPATSGSFGELFF. The CDR3, as DNA: TGTGCCAGCAGTTTTGCCGTCCCAGCGACTAGCGGGAGTTTTGGGGAGCTGTTTTTT.

This clonotype was seen many times. The J gene is TRBJ2-1, the V gene TRBV7-2; TRBD2 agrees at 9 bases. Trimming cost V 1 base and J 4 bases; bases outside gene matches: 8. This CDR3 region has 17 residues. In germline, CDR1 is SGHTA, CDR2 FQGNSA. The CDR3 spells CASSLVQTSGFYNEQFF. The CDR3 bases are TGTGCCAGCAGCTTAGTTCAGACTAGCGGTTTTTACAATGAGCAGTTCTTC.

Notes on this clonotype: Given a much more abundant clone one base away, this may be a read error. The chain carries TRBV20-1 and TRBJ1-2; possible D gene TRBD1, 6 bases. The CDR3 spans 11 residues. Germline V gives CDR1 DFQATT, CDR2 SNEGSKA (reference sequence). This CDR3 is CGAPDSYGYTF. DNA of the CDR3: TGCGGTGCTCCGGACAGCTATGGCTACACCTTC.

In this sample, this clonotype turned up many times. The chain couples TRBV28 to TRBJ2-1; the D call may be TRBD1 or TRBD2 (5 bases each). Trimming removed 5 bases from V and 7 bases from J, with 21 bases in between. CDR1 is MDHEN, CDR2 SYDVKM, per germline. The CDR3 consists of 16 residues. CDR3 bases: TGTGCCAGCAGTCTATCACTCCAGAGGGGTTGGAATGAGCAGTTCTTC. It specifies CASSLSLQRGWNEQFF.

A note on this clonotype: This may arise from a read error, as a much more abundant clone is one base away. The rearrangement joins TRBV6-1 to TRBJ2-1; 9 nucleotides line up with TRBD2. CDR1 is MNHNS and CDR2 is SASEGT in the germline V gene. CDR3 length: 17 amino acids. The CDR3 coding sequence is TGTGCCGGCAGTGGAATGGGGCGGGAGGGATCCTACAATGAGCAGTTCTTC. It is translated as CAGSGMGREGSYNEQFF.

In this sample, this clonotype turned up many times. V usage is TRBV7-9 and J usage is TRBJ2-1; the match to TRBD2 covers 11 bases. Germline CDR1 SEHNR, CDR2 FQNEAQ (reference sequence). The CDR3 is 16 amino acids. V was clipped by 5 bases and J by 6 bases; unmatched bases: 9. DNA for the CDR3: TGTGCCAGCAGCCGAAGAGGGCTAGCGGGAGGCAATGAGCAGTTCTTC. As protein: CASSRRGLAGGNEQFF.

On this clonotype itself: Germline is not matched at one junction end, which may reflect a read error. In DNA, the CDR3 is TGTGCCAGCAGCCAAGTATCCGGGGCCAACGCCCTGACTTTC. This gives the protein CASSQVSGANALTF. The chain has TRBV3-1 and TRBJ2-6; D might be TRBD1 or TRBD2, each matching 5 bases. This CDR3 region has 14 residues. In germline, CDR1 is LGHDT, CDR2 YNNKEL (reference sequence).

This clonotype was detected ten times or more. The chain employs TRBV15 and TRBJ2-3; either TRBD1 or TRBD2 may supply D (5 bases each). This CDR3 comprises 14 residues. The V gene's germline CDR1 is LNHNV and CDR2 YYDKDF (reference sequence). Trimming removed 8 bases from V and 5 bases from J, with 17 bases in between. CDR3 residues: CATGAPGLGDTQYF. DNA of the CDR3: TGTGCCACCGGGGCGCCTGGACTTGGAGATACGCAGTATTTT.

This clonotype occurred a few times. The chain combines TRBV18 with TRBJ2-1; 7 nucleotides match TRBD2. Germline CDR1 is KGHSH and CDR2 is LQKENI. J lost 4 bases, V lost 2 bases, and 17 bases had no gene match. The CDR3 length is 19 residues. CDR3 in amino acids: CASSPGASLMERGYNEQFF. CDR3 in DNA: TGTGCCAGCTCACCAGGGGCTTCCCTAATGGAGCGGGGTTACAATGAGCAGTTCTTC.

The chain links TRBV28 to TRBJ2-5; 10 bases align to TRBD2. Germline lookup yields CDR1 MDHEN and CDR2 SYDVKM. The CDR3 runs to 16 residues. Trimming at V came to 2 bases and at J to 2 bases, leaving 5 bases not matched to a gene. The CDR3 DNA reads as TGTGCCAGCAGTTTACCTAGCGGGAGAGGACAAGAGACCCAGTACTTC. It encodes CASSLPSGRGQETQYF. Full variable domain (missing parts from reference TRBV28 and TRBJ2-5): DVKVTQSSRYLVKRTGEKVFLECVQDMDHENMFWYRQDPGLGLRLIYFSYDVKMKEKGDIPEGYSVSREKKERFSLILESASTNQTSMYLCASSLPSGRGQETQYFGPGTRLLVL.

The rearrangement joins TRBV9 to TRBJ2-5; maybe TRBD2 (6 bases). Trimming pared 0 bases from V and 4 bases from J, leaving 16 bases between. Germline V CDR1 and CDR2: SGDLS, YYNGEE. The CDR3 has 16 amino acids. CDR3: CASSVAPRESGETQYF. The CDR3 DNA reads TGTGCCAGCAGCGTAGCCCCCCGGGAGTCTGGAGAGACCCAGTACTTC.

This clonotype showed up many times. The chain has TRBV28 and TRBJ2-1, with D possibly being TRBD1 (6 bases). Germline V gene data show CDR1 as MDHEN and CDR2 as SYDVKM. The CDR3 sequence is 18 residues long. V was clipped by 0 bases and J by 0 bases, with 15 bases between them. The CDR3 sequence: CASSLWAITGSSYNEQFF. DNA for the CDR3: TGTGCCAGCAGTTTATGGGCCATAACAGGGAGCTCCTACAATGAGCAGTTCTTC.

This clonotype was counted only a few times. This rearrangement joins TRBV19 to TRBJ2-3; 9 bases match TRBD2. Germline-derived CDR1 and CDR2 are LNHDA and SQIVND (reference sequence). The CDR3 loop spans 17 amino acids. After removal of 5 bases from V and 4 bases from J, the junction contained 13 bases not matched to a gene. CDR3 nucleotide sequence: TGTGCCAGTAGTGCGGCCGGGGAGGCGGGAGGGGCAGATACGCAGTATTTT. It yields the protein CASSAAGEAGGADTQYF.

The genes are TRBV29-1 and TRBJ2-1, with D maybe TRBD2 (5 bases). The CDR3 consists of 15 residues. CDR1 is SQVTM and CDR2 is ANQGSEA in the germline V gene. Trimming took 3 bases from V and 2 from J, leaving 14 bases between them. The CDR3 reads CSVDGLLYPYNEQFF. As DNA, the CDR3 is TGCAGCGTTGACGGACTGCTTTACCCCTACAATGAGCAGTTCTTC.

The V and J genes are TRBV20-1 and TRBJ2-5; TRBD2 aligns across 11 bases. Germline V gene data show CDR1 as DFQATT and CDR2 as SNEGSKA (reference sequence). With V trimmed by 6 bases and J by 5 bases, 14 bases remained unmatched. This CDR3 comprises 16 residues. CDR3 in amino acids: CSARPSGRLRGETQYF. Written as DNA, the CDR3 is TGCAGTGCCCGACCTAGCGGGAGGCTCAGGGGGGAGACCCAGTACTTC.